This TCR beta chain is drawn from a study of CD8+ T cells in alopecia areata. Across the study: The study gave tofacitinib for 6 to 18 months, then 6 months off drug.

V was clipped by 0 bases and J by 3 bases, with 9 bases between them. CDR3 length equals 14 residues. Germline V gene lookup returns CDR1 SGDLS and CDR2 YYNGEE. A remark on this clone: Antigen unknown.

Sample treatment: oral pan-JAK inhibitor, 5-10 mg twice daily. Notes on the study in general: An increase in clonality over normal scalp was evident in lesional scalp, especially alopecia totalis/universalis.

RNA was extracted and reverse transcribed into cDNA as the sequencing template. The assay was immunoSEQ multiplex PCR, and TCRdb's table has in-frame clones only and misses some. The sample has more than 140,000 clones, more than 85% seen once. The chain is built from TRBV9 and TRBJ1-2; perhaps TRBD1 as D (5 bases). The clonotype comes from a human donor with alopecia areata. The sample was CD8+ T cells sorted from blood, taken at week 4, from a patient treated with tofacitinib. The CDR3 loop is CASSVDLTDYGYTF. The CDR3 coding sequence is TGTGCCAGCAGCGTAGATTTGACAGACTATGGCTACACCTTC.